The source of this T cell receptor (beta chain) is a study of T-cell reconstitution after alpha-beta-depleted transplantation in children. CDR1 is ENHRY, CDR2 SYGVKD, per germline. V was pared by 8 bases and J by 4 bases, with 14 bases between. CDR3 length: 13 residues. Study-level findings and limits: Several hundred expanded graft clones reportedly supplied alpha-beta T cells about two months after transplant.

Molecular barcoding with unique molecular identifiers was used for the TCRbeta library. Via MiXCR, TCRdb re-called the PCR reads, giving one row per CDR3 protein. This table holds 450,000 to 550,000 distinct CDR3 sequences, roughly 10% found once. Note on this clonotype: As yet, its antigen is unknown.

The chain uses TRBV10-3 and TRBJ1-2, with D perhaps matching TRBD1 (6 bases). Sequenced material: PBMCs, mostly from graft donor cells, taken 180 days after TCRalphabeta/CD19-depleted stem cell transplant. This receptor was obtained from a female patient under 10 years old who had a stem cell transplant for aplastic anemia, so the T cells may come from the graft donor. Here the CDR3 DNA reads TGTGCCATCGGGGTGCCGGACAGCTATGGCTACACCTTC. Translating it yields CAIGVPDSYGYTF.